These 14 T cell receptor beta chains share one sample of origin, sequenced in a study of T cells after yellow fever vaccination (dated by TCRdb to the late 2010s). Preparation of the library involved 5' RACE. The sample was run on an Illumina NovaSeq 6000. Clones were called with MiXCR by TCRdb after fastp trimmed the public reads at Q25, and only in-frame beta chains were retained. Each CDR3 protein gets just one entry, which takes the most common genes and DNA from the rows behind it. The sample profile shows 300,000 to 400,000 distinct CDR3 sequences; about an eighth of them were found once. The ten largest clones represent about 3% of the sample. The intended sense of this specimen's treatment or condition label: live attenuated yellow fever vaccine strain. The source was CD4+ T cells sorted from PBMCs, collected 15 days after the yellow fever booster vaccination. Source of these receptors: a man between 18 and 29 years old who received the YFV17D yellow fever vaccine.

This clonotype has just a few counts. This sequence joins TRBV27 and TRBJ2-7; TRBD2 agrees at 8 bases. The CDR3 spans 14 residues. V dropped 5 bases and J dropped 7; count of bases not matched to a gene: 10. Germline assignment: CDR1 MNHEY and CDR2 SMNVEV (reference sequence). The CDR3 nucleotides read TGTGCCAGCAGTCAGCAGCGGGGGCGCGCAGAGCAGTACTTC. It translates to CASSQQRGRAEQYF.

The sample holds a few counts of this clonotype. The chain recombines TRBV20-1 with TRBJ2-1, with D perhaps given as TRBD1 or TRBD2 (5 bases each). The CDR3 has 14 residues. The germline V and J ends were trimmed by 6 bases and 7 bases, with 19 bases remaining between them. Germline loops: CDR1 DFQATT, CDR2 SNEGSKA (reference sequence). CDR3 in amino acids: CSARRGPATNEQFF. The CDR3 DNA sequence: TGCAGTGCAAGACGGGGCCCCGCTACAAATGAGCAGTTCTTC.

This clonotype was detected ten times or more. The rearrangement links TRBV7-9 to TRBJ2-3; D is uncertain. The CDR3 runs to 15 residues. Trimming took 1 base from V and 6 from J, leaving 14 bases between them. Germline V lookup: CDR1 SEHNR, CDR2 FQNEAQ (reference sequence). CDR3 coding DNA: TGTGCCAGCAGCTTAGTTATCGGGTTAGGGGATACGCAGTATTTT. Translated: CASSLVIGLGDTQYF.

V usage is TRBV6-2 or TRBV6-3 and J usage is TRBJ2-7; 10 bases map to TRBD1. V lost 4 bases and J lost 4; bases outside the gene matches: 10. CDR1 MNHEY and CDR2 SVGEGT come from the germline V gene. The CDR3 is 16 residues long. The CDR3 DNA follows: TGTGCCAGCAGTTTTCCCTCCGGGACAGGGGTATACGAGCAGTACTTC. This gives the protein CASSFPSGTGVYEQYF.

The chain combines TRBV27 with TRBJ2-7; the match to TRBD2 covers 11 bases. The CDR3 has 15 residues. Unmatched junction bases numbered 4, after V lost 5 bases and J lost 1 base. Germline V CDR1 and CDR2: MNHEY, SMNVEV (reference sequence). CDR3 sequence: CASSTIAGGSYEQYF. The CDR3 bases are TGTGCCAGCAGTACTATAGCGGGGGGGTCCTACGAGCAGTACTTC.

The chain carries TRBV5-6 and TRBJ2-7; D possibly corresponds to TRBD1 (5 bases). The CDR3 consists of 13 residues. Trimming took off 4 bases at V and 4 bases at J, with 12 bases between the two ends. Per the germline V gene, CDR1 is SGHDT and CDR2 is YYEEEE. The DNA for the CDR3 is TGTGCCAGCAGCAAAGATTCAGGGTACGAGCAGTACGTC. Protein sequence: CASSKDSGYEQYV.

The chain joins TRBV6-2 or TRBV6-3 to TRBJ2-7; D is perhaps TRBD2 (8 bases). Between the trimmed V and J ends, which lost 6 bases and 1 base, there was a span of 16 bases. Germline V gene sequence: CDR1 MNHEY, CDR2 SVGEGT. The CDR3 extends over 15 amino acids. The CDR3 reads CASRTGGTESYEQYF. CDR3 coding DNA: TGTGCCAGCAGAACGGGGGGGACAGAGTCCTACGAGCAGTACTTC.

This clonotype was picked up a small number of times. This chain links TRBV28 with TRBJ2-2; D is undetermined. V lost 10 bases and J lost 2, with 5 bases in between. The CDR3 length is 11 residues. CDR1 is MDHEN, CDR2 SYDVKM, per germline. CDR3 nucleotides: TGTGCCATCCTCAACACCGGGGAGCTGTTTTTT. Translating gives CAILNTGELFF.

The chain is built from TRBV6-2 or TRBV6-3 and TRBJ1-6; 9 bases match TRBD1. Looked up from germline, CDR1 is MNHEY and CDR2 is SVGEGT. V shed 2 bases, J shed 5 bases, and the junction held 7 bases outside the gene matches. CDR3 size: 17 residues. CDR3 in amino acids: CASSYAAGDRDNSPLHF. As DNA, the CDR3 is TGTGCCAGCAGTTACGCGGCCGGGGACAGGGATAATTCACCCCTCCACTTT.

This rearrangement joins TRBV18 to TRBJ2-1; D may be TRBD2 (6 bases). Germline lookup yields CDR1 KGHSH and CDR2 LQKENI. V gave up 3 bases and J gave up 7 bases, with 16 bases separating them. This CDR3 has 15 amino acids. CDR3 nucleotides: TGTGCCAGCTCACCCGGCGCAGGGAGGACTAATGAGCAGTTCTTC. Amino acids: CASSPGAGRTNEQFF.

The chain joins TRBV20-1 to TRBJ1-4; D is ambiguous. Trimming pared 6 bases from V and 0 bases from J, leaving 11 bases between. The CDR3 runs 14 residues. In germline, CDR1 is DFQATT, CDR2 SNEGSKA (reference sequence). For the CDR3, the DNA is TGCAGTGCCCTGACACCCCCAACTAATGAAAAACTGTTTTTT. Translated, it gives CSALTPPTNEKLFF.

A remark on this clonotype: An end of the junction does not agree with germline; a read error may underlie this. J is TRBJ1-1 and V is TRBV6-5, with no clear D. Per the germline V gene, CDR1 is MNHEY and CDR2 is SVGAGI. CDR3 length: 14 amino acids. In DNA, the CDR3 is TGTGCCAGCAGTTACTCGGGTCAGCGGACTGAAGTTTTCTTT. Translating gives CASSYSGQRTEVFF.

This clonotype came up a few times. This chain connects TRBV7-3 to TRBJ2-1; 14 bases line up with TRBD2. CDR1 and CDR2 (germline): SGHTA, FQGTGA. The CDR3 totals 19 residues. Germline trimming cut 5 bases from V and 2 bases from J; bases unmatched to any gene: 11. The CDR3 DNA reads TGTGCCAGCAGCCATGGGAGAGGACTAGCGGGGGGAACCTACAATGAGCAGTTCTTC. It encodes CASSHGRGLAGGTYNEQFF. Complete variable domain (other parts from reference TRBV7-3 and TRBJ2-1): GAGVSQTPSNKVTEKGKYVELRCDPISGHTALYWYRQSLGQGPEFLIYFQGTGAADDSGLPNDRFFAVRPEGSVSTLKIQRTERGDSAVYLCASSHGRGLAGGTYNEQFFGPGTRLTVL.

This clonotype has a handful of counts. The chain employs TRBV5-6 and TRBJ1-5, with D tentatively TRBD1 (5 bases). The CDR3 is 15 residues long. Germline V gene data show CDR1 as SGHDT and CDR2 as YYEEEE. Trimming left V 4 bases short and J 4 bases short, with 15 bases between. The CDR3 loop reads CASSETGRRNQPQHF. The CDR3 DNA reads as TGTGCCAGCAGCGAAACGGGACGGCGAAATCAGCCCCAGCATTTT.